This T cell receptor (beta chain) emerged from a study of cytomegalovirus exposure and HLA in healthy donors. Overall study context: There were approximately 400 genotyped donors. Of these, roughly 86% fell in the genetic ancestry cluster associated with self-reported Caucasian donors. Study results and limitations: With DRB1 most and HLA-C fewest, TCR association rates differed between HLA loci in a later analysis. Presence/absence comparisons presumed near-even sequencing depth among donors.

The CDR3 extends over 16 amino acids. Germline V CDR1 and CDR2: MRHNA, SNTAGT. Trimming cost V 6 bases and J 6 bases; bases outside gene matches: 10. About this clone itself: Its antigen remains unidentified.

The PCR made use of 60 Vbeta and 13 Jbeta primers. Sequencing was performed with immunoSEQ multiplex PCR; in TCRdb, only in-frame clones are kept and a portion is missing. The top ten clones hold about 4% of a sample with approximately 280,000 clones, 75% to 90% of them seen once. Everyone who donated was a healthy bone marrow donor. The TCR was taken from a man in his forties in good health and CMV-seropositive. Sequenced: PBMCs. The chain employs TRBV6-4 and TRBJ2-2; 10 bases are a match to TRBD2. In DNA, the CDR3 is TGTGCCAGCAGGGTACATAGCGGGAGGACAGCCGGGGAGCTGTTTTTT. Encoded protein: CASRVHSGRTAGELFF.